This T cell receptor beta chain derives from a study of cytomegalovirus exposure and HLA in healthy donors. Whole-study results and caveats: HLA allele associations emerged for under 20,000 TCR beta sequences in a later analysis, at 0.05 false discovery rate.

A remark on this clone: The antigen is not known.

At collection, donors were nominally healthy, but unrecorded immune exposures were probable. PCR involved 60 Vbeta and 13 Jbeta primers. Authors' methods: There were about 86 million unique TCR beta chains by a later count, and approximately 12 million of them were shared. Repertoires were generated with immunoSEQ multiplex PCR, while TCRdb's copy carries only in-frame clones and drops some. The V and J calls and clone size were taken over from that table, and D and trimming were inferred from the DNA. This sample yields approximately 38,000 clones, of which 65% to 90% are seen a single time; about 11% belongs to the top ten. The V gene lost 4 bases and the J gene lost 3 bases, with 11 bases spanning the gap. Per germline, CDR1 SGHRS and CDR2 YFSETQ. This CDR3 is built from 13 residues.

The rearrangement joins TRBV5-1 to TRBJ2-7, with D possibly TRBD2 on 6 matching bases. The TCR comes from a woman between 18 and 29 years old in good health and CMV-seropositive. The sample comprised PBMCs. The CDR3 nucleotides read TGCGCCAGCAGCCACCCGGGGGACTACGAGCAGTACTTC. This encodes CASSHPGDYEQYF. Variable domain in full (rest from reference TRBV5-1 and TRBJ2-7): KAGVTQTPRYLIKTRGQQVTLSCSPISGHRSVSWYQQTPGQGLQFLFEYFSETQRNKGNFPGRFSGRQFSNSRSEMNVSTLELGDSALYLCASSHPGDYEQYFGPGTRLTVT.